The text below deals with one T cell receptor beta chain. Its antigen is not known. This sample stems from a study of CD8 T cells in Susac syndrome. The overall study: Patients with Susac syndrome were therapy-naive, on corticosteroids, or on intravenous immunoglobulin alone at the time that blood was drawn.

The RNA, about 0.45 to 1 ug, was put through reverse transcription using random hexamers. The immunoSEQ assay covered 54 Vbeta and 13 Jbeta segments for CDR3. Each CDR3 protein is one row after TCRdb ran MiXCR on the immunoSEQ multiplex PCR reads. The table has some 130,000 distinct CDR3 sequences, 95% seen once; the top ten hold roughly 0.2%. Regarding the study as a whole: The total CD8+ repertoires contained approximately 15 Susac-specific public clones, and the CD8+ TEMRA repertoires contained 4 to 6.

The V gene's germline CDR1 is SGHAT and CDR2 FQNNGV. The CDR3 runs to 16 residues. The V gene lost 0 bases and the J gene lost 0 bases, with 12 bases spanning the gap. The chain is built from TRBV11-2 and TRBJ2-7, with D hard to call. Sequencing was carried out using CD8+ T cells from PBMCs. This TCR was recovered from a human donor with Susac syndrome. CDR3 bases: TGTGCCAGCAGCTTAGACTACGCGGTAAACTCCTACGAGCAGTACTTC. This translates into CASSLDYAVNSYEQYF.